A single sample is the source of the 23 T cell receptor beta chains below, sequenced in a study of OX40 agonist ivuxolimab in advanced cancers. This table comes from immunoSEQ multiplex PCR, and its TCRdb copy is limited to in-frame clones, with some not included. The table lists 70,000 or so clones, more than 80% of them singletons. Sequences were derived from CD4+ or CD8+ T cells sorted from blood, sampled in a trial of the OX40 agonist ivuxolimab. The receptors derive from an adult with an advanced solid tumor such as melanoma, head and neck, liver or kidney cancer.

The table lists this clone with a count of one. The chain carries TRBV10-3 and TRBJ2-3; 12 nucleotides align to TRBD2. After removal of 7 bases from V and 4 bases from J, the junction contained 6 bases not matched to a gene. CDR3 length: 15 residues. Germline values: CDR1 ENHRY, CDR2 SYGVKD. CDR3 DNA sequence: TGTGCCATCAAGGCGACTAGCGGGAGTCCAGATACGCAGTATTTT. The encoded protein is CAIKATSGSPDTQYF.

V usage is TRBV19 and J usage is TRBJ1-2; D possibly corresponds to TRBD1 (5 bases). V lost 3 bases, J lost 4 bases, and 15 bases lay in between. There are 15 residues in the CDR3. CDR1 and CDR2 from the germline V gene are LNHDA and SQIVND (reference sequence). CDR3 DNA: TGTGCCAGTAGTATCCCCTCGACAGAGTTCTATGGCTACACCTTC. It translates to CASSIPSTEFYGYTF.

The V gene is TRBV28, the J gene TRBJ1-2; perhaps TRBD1 as D (6 bases). The CDR3 has 15 residues. Germline CDR1 and CDR2: MDHEN and SYDVKM. The V end lost 2 bases, the J end lost 5 bases, and 15 bases lay between the germline ends. This CDR3 is CASSLGGAQGYGYTF. The CDR3 DNA reads TGTGCCAGCAGTTTAGGAGGGGCGCAGGGGTATGGCTACACCTTC.

The chain is built from TRBV7-9 and TRBJ1-1; TRBD1 agrees at 8 bases. Germline V lookup: CDR1 SEHNR, CDR2 FQNEAQ (reference sequence). CDR3 length: 13 residues. V trimming: 6 bases; J trimming: 4 bases; junction bases outside the gene matches: 4. The CDR3 DNA reads TGTGCCAGCAGGGACAGGGAGCTCACTGAAGCTTTCTTT. Translated: CASRDRELTEAFF.

V and J are TRBV28 and TRBJ1-5; the match to TRBD1 covers 10 bases. This CDR3 is 15 amino acids long. CDR1 is MDHEN, CDR2 SYDVKM, per germline. J lost 7 bases, V lost 2 bases, and 5 bases had no gene match. In DNA, the CDR3 is TGTGCCAGCAGTTTACCTCGGACAGGGGGGCAGCCCCAGCATTTT. This encodes CASSLPRTGGQPQHF.

The chain has TRBV5-1 and TRBJ2-5; D might be TRBD1 (5 bases). Looked up from germline, CDR1 is SGHRS and CDR2 is YFSETQ. Deletions cut 4 bases from V and 3 bases from J, with 10 bases between. The CDR3 extends over 13 amino acids. The CDR3 sequence is CASSATGEETQYF. For the CDR3, the DNA is TGCGCCAGCAGCGCCACAGGAGAAGAGACCCAGTACTTC.

The J gene is TRBJ2-2, the V gene TRBV7-3; TRBD2 might be the D (6 bases). The CDR3 covers 19 residues. Germline lookup yields CDR1 SGHTA and CDR2 FQGTGA. Trimming cost V 2 bases and J 4 bases, with 23 bases left between them. DNA for the CDR3: TGTGCCAGCAGCTTATCTTCCCGGGGGTCGGGGTTTCGCACCGGGGAGCTGTTTTTT. Translation: CASSLSSRGSGFRTGELFF.

This clone was observed a few times. The chain uses TRBV6-5 and TRBJ1-2; 7 bases map to TRBD1. Trimming took 6 bases from V and 3 from J; bases not matched to a gene: 10. The length of the CDR3 is 15 residues. Germline V gene data show CDR1 as MNHEY and CDR2 as SVGAGI. In DNA form, the CDR3 reads TGTGCCAGCAGCCAGACAGGGTTTGGACACTATGGCTACACCTTC. Its protein is CASSQTGFGHYGYTF.

This clone was observed a single time. The CDR3 DNA reads as TGTGCCAGCAGTATAAAGGGGGGCGCGCAAATCTTTGGCTACACCTTC. Translating it yields CASSIKGGAQIFGYTF. The V call is TRBV28, the J call TRBJ1-2; possibly TRBD1 for D (6 bases). The CDR3 runs 16 residues. Germline loops: CDR1 MDHEN, CDR2 SYDVKM. Trimming removed 5 bases at V and 7 bases at J, with 23 bases between.

V gene TRBV9 combines with J gene TRBJ1-4; D remains ambiguous. Looked up from germline, CDR1 is SGDLS and CDR2 is YYNGEE. V lost 0 bases to trimming and J lost 0 bases, with 6 bases between them. The CDR3 is 15 residues long. As DNA, the CDR3 is TGTGCCAGCAGCGTAGCATTCACAACTAATGAAAAACTGTTTTTT. As protein: CASSVAFTTNEKLFF.

The J gene is TRBJ1-1, the V gene TRBV18, with D hard to call. The germline V and J ends were trimmed by 6 bases and 3 bases, with 11 bases remaining between them. The germline gives CDR1 KGHSH, CDR2 LQKENI. This CDR3 contains 13 residues. CDR3 bases: TGTGCCAGCTCCCCGGTGGAGGACACTGAAGCTTTCTTT. Translation gives CASSPVEDTEAFF.

This sequence joins TRBV27 and TRBJ2-6, with D unresolved. The ends were cut back, 5 bases at V and 0 bases at J, with 8 bases in the middle. Germline V gives CDR1 MNHEY, CDR2 SMNVEV (reference sequence). The CDR3 sequence is 15 residues long. The DNA for the CDR3 is TGTGCCAGCAGTCCCTTAAGCTCTGGGGCCAACGTCCTGACTTTC. Its translation is CASSPLSSGANVLTF.

As to this clone: The identical CDR3 is also encoded by other nucleotide sequences in the sample. The chain couples TRBV29-1 to TRBJ2-1; 8 bases are shared with TRBD2. The CDR3 length is 12 residues. V gave up 7 bases and J gave up 8 bases; unmatched junction bases: 7. Germline values: CDR1 SQVTM, CDR2 ANQGSEA. The CDR3 region is CSGVAGGDEQFF. DNA of the CDR3: TGCAGCGGGGTTGCGGGGGGAGATGAGCAGTTCTTC.

The chain couples TRBV5-6 to TRBJ2-7; D tentatively reads TRBD1 or TRBD2 (5 bases each). The CDR3 consists of 13 residues. Germline V CDR1 and CDR2: SGHDT, YYEEEE. Trimming took 4 bases from V and 0 from J, leaving 8 bases between them. For the CDR3, the DNA is TGTGCCAGCAGCGCAGGGACCTCCTACGAGCAGTACTTC. Protein product: CASSAGTSYEQYF.

CDR3 amino acids: CASRSQGNTEAFF. The CDR3 nucleotides are TGTGCCAGCAGGTCACAGGGTAACACTGAAGCTTTCTTT. The chain has TRBV7-3 and TRBJ1-1; the D gene is possibly TRBD1 (6 bases). Germline V CDR1 and CDR2: SGHTA, FQGTGA. The CDR3 is 13 amino acids. Trimming left V 6 bases short and J 2 bases short, with 10 bases between.

A word on this clone: Sequence at one end of the junction differs from germline and may be a read error. The V call is TRBV30, the J call TRBJ2-7, with 7 nucleotides matching TRBD2. CDR1 GTSNPN and CDR2 SVGIG come from the germline V gene (reference sequence). The CDR3 is 17 amino acids. The CDR3 DNA sequence: TGTGCCTGTAGTGTACTATATGGGGAGCGGGGAAACTACGAGCAGTACTTC. It specifies CACSVLYGERGNYEQYF.

The chain couples TRBV19 to TRBJ2-4; D may be TRBD1 (5 bases). The germline gives CDR1 LNHDA, CDR2 SQIVND (reference sequence). This CDR3 contains 18 residues. V lost 1 base and J lost 0, with 16 bases in between. The CDR3 DNA sequence: TGTGCCAGTAGTATAGCGGGTGGACACAAACTAGCCAAAAACATTCAGTACTTC. Protein: CASSIAGGHKLAKNIQYF. Full variable domain (remainder filled in from reference TRBV19 and TRBJ2-4): DGGITQSPKYLFRKEGQNVTLSCEQNLNHDAMYWYRQDPGQGLRLIYYSQIVNDFQKGDIAEGYSVSREKKESFPLTVTSAQKNPTAFYLCASSIAGGHKLAKNIQYFGAGTRLSVL.

The rearrangement links TRBV18 to TRBJ2-3; D may be TRBD2 (5 bases). Trimming cost V 2 bases and J 4 bases, with 16 bases left between them. Germline V gives CDR1 KGHSH, CDR2 LQKENI. The CDR3 contains 16 residues. The CDR3 DNA reads as TGTGCCAGCTCACCAGCTAGTCGGGGTCGTGCAGATACGCAGTATTTT. This translates into CASSPASRGRADTQYF.

Comment on this clone: Germline and junction disagree at one end, which may indicate a read error. The genes are TRBV28 and TRBJ1-1, with a possible D match to TRBD1 (6 bases). Germline values: CDR1 MDHEN, CDR2 SYDVKM. This CDR3 has 14 residues. The CDR3 sequence is CASNLGGETTEAFF. The CDR3 nucleotides read TGTGCCAGCAATTTAGGGGGGGAGACCACTGAAGCTTTCTTT.

For the CDR3, the DNA is TGTGCCAGCAGCTTTTCTAGCGGGAACGAATACAATGAGCAGTTCTTC. Encoded protein: CASSFSSGNEYNEQFF. The V and J genes are TRBV5-6 and TRBJ2-1, with 9 bases that match TRBD2. V lost 2 bases, J lost 4 bases, and 7 bases stayed unmatched. The CDR3 runs 16 residues. The germline V gene encodes CDR1 SGHDT and CDR2 YYEEEE.

The V and J genes are TRBV5-6 and TRBJ2-5; 7 nucleotides line up with TRBD1. Germline CDR1 reads SGHDT; CDR2 reads YYEEEE. The CDR3 length is 16 residues. V was pared by 0 bases and J by 1 base, with 6 bases of the junction left unmatched. CDR3 nucleotide sequence: TGTGCCAGCAGCTTGGGACAGGGAGTTACCCAAGAGACCCAGTACTTC. It is translated as CASSLGQGVTQETQYF.

V is TRBV7-3 and J is TRBJ1-5; no reliable D call. Germline V lookup: CDR1 SGHTA, CDR2 FQGTGA. The length of the CDR3 is 18 residues. Trimming left V 0 bases short and J 6 bases short, with 21 bases between. CDR3 sequence: CASSLTSSPDKSLQPQHF. For the CDR3, the DNA is TGTGCCAGCAGCTTAACCTCCTCGCCCGACAAGAGTCTTCAGCCCCAGCATTTT.

The chain combines TRBV19 with TRBJ1-1, with a possible D match to TRBD1 (6 bases). CDR3 length: 15 amino acids. V was clipped by 4 bases and J by 0 bases, with 12 bases between them. Germline V gene lookup returns CDR1 LNHDA and CDR2 SQIVND (reference sequence). The DNA for the CDR3 is TGTGCCAGTAGTAAGAAAGACAGGTTGAACACTGAAGCTTTCTTT. It encodes CASSKKDRLNTEAFF.